This T cell receptor beta chain was identified in a study of cytomegalovirus exposure and HLA in healthy donors. V lost 4 bases and J lost 7; bases outside the gene matches: 3. This CDR3 has 14 amino acids. CDR1 is MNHEY, CDR2 SMNVEV, per germline (reference sequence). Primers included in the PCR were 60 Vbeta and 13 Jbeta primers. Some clones are missing from TCRdb's copy, which holds only in-frame ones; the method was immunoSEQ multiplex PCR. Here the sample spans around 190,000 clones, roughly 80% being singletons. Study-wide findings and caveats: Listed as cytomegalovirus-associated were 150 or so TCR beta chains. HLA alleles were associated with around 17,000 TCR beta sequences in a later analysis at 0.05 false discovery rate.

This clone came up once. Its antigen is still unknown. The chain carries TRBV27 and TRBJ2-2, with 10 bases that match TRBD1. The sample was PBMCs. The TCR comes from a woman in her fifties or sixties in good health and CMV-seronegative. The CDR3 loop reads CASSSDRGHGELFF. CDR3 nucleotide sequence: TGTGCCAGCAGTTCCGACAGGGGGCACGGGGAGCTGTTTTTT.